The 12 T cell receptor beta chains below come from one sample, sequenced in a study of cytomegalovirus exposure and HLA in healthy donors (dated by TCRdb to the late 2010s). The library came from the immunoSEQ multiplex PCR assay. The multiplex PCR relied on a mix of 60 forward primers for TCR Vbeta segments and 13 reverse primers for TCR Jbeta segments. The table was pulled from immuneACCESS by TCRdb, which kept in-frame rearrangements only. Such tables lose some clones; where checked, under half of the loss comes from unresolved V genes, and the rest has no known cause. The data table for this sample lists around 150,000 clones. The ten largest make up under 2.5% of the sample. Material for sequencing was PBMCs. The receptors originated from a man aged 30 to 45 in good health and CMV-seronegative.

The chain couples TRBV11-2 to TRBJ2-7, with 7 bases matching TRBD2. The CDR3 totals 14 residues. V lost 0 bases, J lost 5 bases, and 4 bases stayed unmatched. Germline-derived CDR1 and CDR2 are SGHAT and FQNNGV. CDR3 loop: CASSLDGREHEQYF. In DNA form, the CDR3 reads TGTGCCAGCAGCTTAGACGGGCGGGAGCACGAGCAGTACTTC.

The V gene is TRBV28, the J gene TRBJ2-7, with TRBD1 matching over 8 bases. Germline V gene data show CDR1 as MDHEN and CDR2 as SYDVKM. This CDR3 is 14 amino acids long. V shed 6 bases and J 5 bases; nucleotides not matched to a gene: 9. The CDR3 is CASRARTGRHEQYF. The CDR3 DNA reads TGTGCCAGCAGGGCGCGGACAGGGAGGCACGAGCAGTACTTC.

The chain uses TRBV18 and TRBJ2-1, with TRBD2 identical over 12 bases. This CDR3 spans 13 amino acids. V was pared by 3 bases and J by 10 bases, with 1 base of the junction left unmatched. Germline CDR1 and CDR2: KGHSH and LQKENI. The CDR3 spells CASSPGTSGEQFF. CDR3 DNA: TGTGCCAGCTCACCCGGGACTAGCGGGGAGCAGTTCTTC.

The chain has TRBV11-2 and TRBJ2-5, with 12 bases identical to TRBD2. Germline V gene lookup returns CDR1 SGHAT and CDR2 FQNNGV. The V and J ends lost 8 bases and 0 bases, in that order; junction bases with no gene match: 10. The CDR3 sequence is 17 residues long. CDR3 DNA sequence: TGTGCCAGCGGTCCCGGGACTAGCGGGTTTTACCAAGAGACCCAGTACTTC. Amino acid sequence: CASGPGTSGFYQETQYF.

J is TRBJ2-7 and V is TRBV28; 9 nucleotides line up with TRBD1. CDR3 length equals 18 residues. Germline V lookup: CDR1 MDHEN, CDR2 SYDVKM. V shed 6 bases and J 0 bases; nucleotides not matched to a gene: 15. This chain's CDR3 is CASSSGQGPSRSSYEQYF. Here the CDR3 DNA reads TGTGCCAGCAGCTCGGGACAGGGCCCCTCCCGTAGCTCCTACGAGCAGTACTTC.

V usage is TRBV5-1 and J usage is TRBJ2-1, with a tentative D call TRBD1 (6 bases). V lost 4 bases and J 0 bases, leaving 14 bases between the germline ends. CDR1 and CDR2 from the germline V gene are SGHRS and YFSETQ. The CDR3 is made up of 16 amino acids. CDR3 bases: TGCGCCAGCAGCGAAGGACAGTGGAGCTCCTACAATGAGCAGTTCTTC. This codes for CASSEGQWSSYNEQFF. The variable domain in full, completed from reference TRBV5-1 and TRBJ2-1, reads KAGVTQTPRYLIKTRGQQVTLSCSPISGHRSVSWYQQTPGQGLQFLFEYFSETQRNKGNFPGRFSGRQFSNSRSEMNVSTLELGDSALYLCASSEGQWSSYNEQFFGPGTRLTVL.

Notes on this clone: In the same sample, other DNA sequences code for this CDR3. The rearrangement joins TRBV5-1 to TRBJ1-5; 8 bases map to TRBD1. In germline, CDR1 is SGHRS, CDR2 YFSETQ. V shed 2 bases and J 6 bases; nucleotides not matched to a gene: 1. This CDR3 contains 13 residues. The CDR3 coding sequence is TGCGCCAGCAGCTTTACAGGGGGTCAGCCCCAGCATTTT. As protein: CASSFTGGQPQHF.

The rearrangement joins TRBV18 to TRBJ1-5; a possible D gene is TRBD1 (5 bases). Germline values: CDR1 KGHSH, CDR2 LQKENI. V lost 3 bases and J lost 4, with 13 bases in between. The CDR3 has 15 residues. The CDR3 bases are TGTGCCAGCTCACCGGGGCAGGTACTGAATCAGCCCCAGCATTTT. This gives the protein CASSPGQVLNQPQHF.

The chain is built from TRBV15 and TRBJ2-7; 8 bases align to TRBD1. Germline V gene sequence: CDR1 LNHNV, CDR2 YYDKDF (reference sequence). This CDR3 is 16 amino acids long. V gave up 1 base and J gave up 6 bases; unmatched junction bases: 11. For the CDR3, the DNA is TGTGCCACCAGCAGAGGTGGGACAGGACGGGTCGCCGAGCAGTACTTC. Its translation is CATSRGGTGRVAEQYF.

The chain recombines TRBV6-1 with TRBJ1-1; perhaps TRBD1 as D (6 bases). The ends were cut back, 6 bases at V and 0 bases at J, with 11 bases in the middle. This CDR3 spans 14 amino acids. Per the germline V gene, CDR1 is MNHNS and CDR2 is SASEGT. The CDR3 loop reads CASRDTGMNTEAFF. CDR3 nucleotides: TGTGCCAGCAGGGATACAGGGATGAACACTGAAGCTTTCTTT.

The chain recombines TRBV15 with TRBJ2-5; the D gene is possibly TRBD2 (6 bases). TRBJ2-7 explains the end of the DNA better; the J call may be wrong. The CDR3 spans 13 residues. The germline gives CDR1 LNHNV, CDR2 YYDKDF (reference sequence). CDR3 in amino acids: CATSLRRGYEQYF. For the CDR3, the DNA is TGTGCCACCAGCTTACGGAGGGGTTACGAGCAGTACTTC.

For the CDR3, the DNA is TGTGCCAGCGGGTCCAGGAGACAGGCAGAAGCTTTCTTT. This translates into CASGSRRQAEAFF. The V gene is TRBV28, the J gene TRBJ1-1; D is possibly TRBD1 (6 bases). The length of the CDR3 is 13 residues. V was shortened by 8 bases and J by 8 bases, with 18 bases between the two germline ends. CDR1 is MDHEN and CDR2 is SYDVKM in the germline V gene.